The entry that follows covers one T cell receptor (beta chain) sequence. The antigen remains undetermined. The sample is drawn from a study of T cell responses to AZD1222 COVID-19 vaccine. The study, taken as a whole, reports: The study identified only five to seven AZD1222 recipients as seropositive at baseline. After the peak T cell response, and only then, were repertoires sampled. Donors, mostly white British, included more females; clonal diversity was possibly underestimated.

The table came from immunoSEQ multiplex PCR; TCRdb's copy has only in-frame clones and leaves some out. This table holds some 160,000 clones, roughly 88% found once. The V gene's germline CDR1 is GTSNPN and CDR2 SVGIG (reference sequence). With 5 bases clipped from V and 2 bases from J, the junction kept 6 bases outside the gene matches. This CDR3 is 14 amino acids long. The sample consisted of peripheral blood, taken 28 days after the second AZD1222 dose. V is TRBV30 and J is TRBJ1-3; 7 bases line up with TRBD1. This TCR was sampled from an adult who received the AZD1222 COVID-19 vaccine. The CDR3 DNA is TGTGCCTGGGTCTCAGGGGGTCCTGGAAACACCATATATTTT. Translation gives CAWVSGGPGNTIYF.